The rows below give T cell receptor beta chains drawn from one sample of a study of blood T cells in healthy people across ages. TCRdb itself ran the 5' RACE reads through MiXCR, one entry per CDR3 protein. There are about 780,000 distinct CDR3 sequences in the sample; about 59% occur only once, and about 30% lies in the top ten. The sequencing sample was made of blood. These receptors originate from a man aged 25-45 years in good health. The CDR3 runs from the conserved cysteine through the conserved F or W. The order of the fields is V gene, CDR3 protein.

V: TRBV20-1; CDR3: CSAGTGGNTDTQYF
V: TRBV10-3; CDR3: CAISRQPFNQPQHF
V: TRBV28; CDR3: CATRDSPTGANVLTF
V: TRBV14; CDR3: CASSANRGIQYF
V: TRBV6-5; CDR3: CASRQGVVNEQFF
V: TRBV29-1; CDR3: CSVEEGAAPRGEQFF
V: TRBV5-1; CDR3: CASSLVSGTSVPDTQYF
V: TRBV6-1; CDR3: CASIITGQEAYEQYF
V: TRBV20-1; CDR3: CSAPRDGTGANVLTF
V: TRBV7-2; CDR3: CASSLEQRGPTGELFF
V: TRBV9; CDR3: CASSPQGGAYGYTF
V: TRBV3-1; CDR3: CASSQDRDTWGSTQYF
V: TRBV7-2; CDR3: CASSPFEADTQYF
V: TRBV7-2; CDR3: CASGFGEQYF
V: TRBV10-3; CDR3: CAISESRGAGANVLTF
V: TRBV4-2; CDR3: CASSQATGGRETQYF
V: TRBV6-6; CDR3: CASSYKSPDSHGSPLHF
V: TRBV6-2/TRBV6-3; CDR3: CASSSSGGTREGYTF
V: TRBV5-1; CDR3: CASSDLAEQFF
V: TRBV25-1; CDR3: CASSPLRVANVLTF
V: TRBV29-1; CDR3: CSVIQGSTDTQYF
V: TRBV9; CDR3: CASSVKLQGRPNTGELFF
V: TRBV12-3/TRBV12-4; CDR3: CASSFWGASGYTF
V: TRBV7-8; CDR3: CASSANPGTGANEQFF
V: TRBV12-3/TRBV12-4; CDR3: CASTLGRGGGYTF
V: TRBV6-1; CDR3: CASSAQAGGEYEQYF
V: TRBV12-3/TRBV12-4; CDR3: CASSFRDRGYEQFF
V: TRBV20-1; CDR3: CSGQGRTEAFF
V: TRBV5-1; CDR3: CASSVRNNNEQFF
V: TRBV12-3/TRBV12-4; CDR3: CASSLQTATNEKLFF
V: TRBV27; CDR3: CASRLPCGVETQYF
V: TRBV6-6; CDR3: CASDWAGGTGELFF
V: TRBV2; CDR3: CASKQGSYNEQFF
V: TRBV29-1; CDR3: CSAGVKGETLYF
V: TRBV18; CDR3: CASSPRSGGETQYF
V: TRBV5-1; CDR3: CASSLRGTGQETQYF
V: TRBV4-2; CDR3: CASSPGTSTDTQYF
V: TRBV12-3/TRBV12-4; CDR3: CASSSTGKNQPQHF
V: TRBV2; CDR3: CGGRERNSPLHF
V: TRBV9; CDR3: CASSVGQLNTEAFF
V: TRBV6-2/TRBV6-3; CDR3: CASSYGTGRLNEQFF
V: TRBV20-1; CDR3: CSAPSGGARDTQYF
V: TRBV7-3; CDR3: CASSSSGTTLNGYTF
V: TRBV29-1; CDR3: CSVAGAMNTGELFF
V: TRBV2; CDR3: CASSVTARNSPLHF
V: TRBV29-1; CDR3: CSVDGTTNNEQFF
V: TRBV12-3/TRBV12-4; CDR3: CASSSRRQSSNQPQHF